This T cell receptor beta chain was obtained from a study of cytomegalovirus exposure and HLA in healthy donors. The protocol was immunoSEQ multiplex PCR, while the TCRdb copy is restricted to in-frame clones and leaves out a portion. Of roughly 140,000 clones detected, approximately 86% appear once; the ten largest clones hold 7% to 9%. The germline CDR1 and CDR2 sequences are SGHRS and YFSETQ. V lost 0 bases to trimming and J lost 6 bases, with 13 bases between them. The CDR3 runs 15 residues. The TCR sequence derives from a woman younger than 35 in good health and CMV-seropositive. The chain combines TRBV5-1 with TRBJ1-5, with D possibly matching TRBD1 (5 bases). Sequencing used PBMCs. CDR3 DNA: TGCGCCAGCAGCTTGGGTGCGGGGCGCGGTCAGCCCCAGCATTTT. Translating it yields CASSLGAGRGQPQHF.